Listed here are 17 T cell receptor beta chains from one sample, sequenced in a study of T-cell reconstitution after alpha-beta-depleted transplantation in children. Library preparation (for TCRbeta) was performed with unique molecular identifiers. Via MiXCR, TCRdb re-called the PCR reads, giving one row per CDR3 protein. Of about 600,000 distinct CDR3 sequences detected, roughly 13% appear once; the ten largest clones hold over 2%. The input for sequencing was PBMCs, mostly from graft donor cells, taken 360 days after TCRalphabeta/CD19-depleted stem cell transplant. These receptors were obtained from a male patient between 5 and 17 years old who had a stem cell transplant for acute myeloid leukemia, so the T cells may come from the graft donor.

There are a few counts of this clonotype. J is TRBJ2-7 and V is TRBV4-3, with 8 bases fitting TRBD1. CDR1 is LGHNA and CDR2 is YSLEER in the germline V gene. The CDR3 has 17 amino acids. Trimming cost V 2 bases and J 0 bases; bases outside gene matches: 9. The CDR3: CASSQTSLTGASYEQYF. Written as DNA, the CDR3 is TGCGCCAGCAGCCAAACTTCTCTGACAGGGGCCTCCTACGAGCAGTACTTC.

This clonotype was counted ten times or more. The chain has TRBV7-8 and TRBJ2-7, with 8 bases aligning to TRBD1. The CDR3 runs 14 residues. J lost 1 base, V lost 3 bases, and 2 bases had no gene match. CDR1 SGHVS and CDR2 FQNEAQ come from the germline V gene. The CDR3: CASSFDRGSYEQYF. CDR3 bases: TGTGCCAGCAGCTTTGACAGGGGATCCTACGAGCAGTACTTC.

This clonotype was observed many times. The chain carries TRBV30 and TRBJ2-5; TRBD1 agrees at 8 bases. The V segment lost 1 base and the J segment 5 bases; nucleotides outside the gene matches: 9. This CDR3 has 15 residues. Per the germline V gene, CDR1 is GTSNPN and CDR2 is SVGIG (reference sequence). Here the CDR3 DNA reads TGTGCCTGGAGTGGGACTTTCAGGGGGCACGAGACCCAGTACTTC. Amino acids: CAWSGTFRGHETQYF.

This clonotype showed up many times. The V call is TRBV28, the J call TRBJ2-1; 10 bases are a match to TRBD1. V was pared by 5 bases and J by 2 bases, with 6 bases of the junction left unmatched. Germline V gene lookup returns CDR1 MDHEN and CDR2 SYDVKM. The CDR3 length is 16 residues. CDR3 in amino acids: CASSALTGGAYNEQFF. CDR3 nucleotides: TGTGCCAGCAGTGCCCTGACAGGGGGCGCCTACAATGAGCAGTTCTTC. The complete variable domain, with remaining parts taken from reference TRBV28 and TRBJ2-1, reads DVKVTQSSRYLVKRTGEKVFLECVQDMDHENMFWYRQDPGLGLRLIYFSYDVKMKEKGDIPEGYSVSREKKERFSLILESASTNQTSMYLCASSALTGGAYNEQFFGPGTRLTVL.

This chain connects TRBV7-3 to TRBJ2-5; D ambiguous. The CDR3 consists of 13 residues. Germline CDR1 SGHTA, CDR2 FQGTGA. V was shortened by 2 bases and J by 2 bases, with 6 bases between the two germline ends. The CDR3 here is CASSLQQQETQYF. The CDR3 nucleotides read TGTGCCAGCAGCTTACAACAGCAAGAGACCCAGTACTTC.

This clonotype has just a few counts. The gene calls are TRBV11-2 and TRBJ2-5; D remains unclear. The CDR3 has 13 residues. V was clipped by 3 bases and J by 1 base, with 6 bases between them. CDR1 is SGHAT and CDR2 is FQNNGV in the germline V gene. Here the CDR3 reads CASSFDGQETQYF. In DNA form, the CDR3 reads TGTGCCAGCAGCTTCGACGGCCAAGAGACCCAGTACTTC.

This clonotype was counted only a few times. This chain links TRBV4-2 with TRBJ2-1; D is uncertain. The CDR3 has 13 residues. Per germline, CDR1 LGHNA and CDR2 YNFKEQ. V was shortened by 4 bases and J by 5 bases, with 9 bases between the two germline ends. The CDR3 coding sequence is TGTGCCAGCAGCCGCCTCCGGGACAATGAGCAGTTCTTC. Translating it yields CASSRLRDNEQFF.

This clonotype has just a few counts. The rearrangement joins TRBV6-2 or TRBV6-3 to TRBJ2-3, with 11 nucleotides matching TRBD2. The CDR3 loop spans 16 amino acids. Germline CDR1 and CDR2: MNHEY and SVGEGT. J lost 6 bases, V lost 6 bases, and 11 bases had no gene match. CDR3 bases: TGTGCCAGCAGCTTCGGGAGTATAGCGGGAGGGGATACGCAGTATTTT. Translating gives CASSFGSIAGGDTQYF.

This clonotype has at least ten counts. This chain links TRBV7-9 with TRBJ2-2; D call uncertain. Between the trimmed V and J ends, which lost 5 bases and 8 bases, there was a span of 6 bases. CDR1 is SEHNR, CDR2 FQNEAQ, per germline (reference sequence). The CDR3 has 11 residues. Written as DNA, the CDR3 is TGTGCCAGCAGCCCTGCGGGGGAGCTGTTTTTT. Translated: CASSPAGELFF.

This clonotype was seen a few times. The chain uses TRBV20-1 and TRBJ2-7; possible D gene TRBD1, 5 bases. The CDR3 is 12 residues long. V gave up 6 bases and J gave up 2 bases, with 11 bases separating them. The germline V gene has CDR1 DFQATT and CDR2 SNEGSKA (reference sequence). DNA for the CDR3: TGCAGTGCCCCCGTGGGGCCCTACGAGCAGTACTTC. The encoded protein is CSAPVGPYEQYF.

This clonotype was detected ten times or more. The chain uses TRBV29-1 and TRBJ2-2; a possible D gene is TRBD2 (6 bases). Deletions cut 2 bases from V and 6 bases from J, with 13 bases between. Germline CDR1 SQVTM, CDR2 ANQGSEA. The CDR3 runs to 14 residues. As DNA, the CDR3 is TGCAGCGTTGAAAGACGGGGGATCGCCGGGGAGCTGTTTTTT. It is translated as CSVERRGIAGELFF.

The V call is TRBV7-2, the J call TRBJ1-5; 8 nucleotides agree with TRBD1. Losses at the gene ends were 3 bases for V and 0 bases for J; bases not matched to a gene: 7. CDR3 length: 17 amino acids. Germline CDR1 and CDR2: SGHTA and FQGNSA. The CDR3 bases are TGTGCCAGCAGCTTGGTGGCAGGGGGCGGTAGCAATCAGCCCCAGCATTTT. Protein: CASSLVAGGGSNQPQHF.

The genes are TRBV20-1 and TRBJ2-1; 8 positions agree with TRBD2. The V and J ends lost 0 bases and 9 bases, in that order; junction bases with no gene match: 10. Germline V gives CDR1 DFQATT, CDR2 SNEGSKA (reference sequence). CDR3 length equals 15 residues. CDR3 bases: TGCAGTGCTAGAGATCCAGCGGGAGTATTCGGTGAGCAGTTCTTC. Its translation: CSARDPAGVFGEQFF.

This clonotype was detected only a few times. CDR3 amino acids: CASSIWVGREPSTFADTQYF. DNA for the CDR3: TGTGCCAGTAGTATTTGGGTTGGGCGCGAACCTAGTACCTTTGCAGATACGCAGTATTTT. The chain carries TRBV19 and TRBJ2-3, with no clear D. Germline values: CDR1 LNHDA, CDR2 SQIVND (reference sequence). V lost 3 bases, J lost 4 bases, and 29 bases lay in between. The CDR3 has 20 residues.

This clonotype was detected a few times. The chain carries TRBV5-6 and TRBJ2-3; maybe TRBD2 (6 bases). Germline V gene data show CDR1 as SGHDT and CDR2 as YYEEEE. This CDR3 is 17 amino acids long. The V end lost 4 bases, the J end lost 6 bases, and 24 bases lay between the germline ends. The CDR3 protein is CASSPRLRSGGGDTQYF. In DNA, the CDR3 is TGTGCCAGCAGCCCCCGCCTGAGGAGCGGAGGAGGGGATACGCAGTATTTT.

The chain joins TRBV12-3 or TRBV12-4 to TRBJ2-2; 9 positions agree with TRBD2. J lost 3 bases, V lost 5 bases, and 13 bases had no gene match. The CDR3 spans 18 residues. CDR3 in DNA: TGTGCCAGCAGTCCTAGCCCTTCTAGCGGGGAACACACCGGGGAGCTGTTTTTT. Amino acids: CASSPSPSSGEHTGELFF.

This clonotype was picked up a small number of times. J is TRBJ2-7 and V is TRBV29-1; D is uncertain. Germline lookup yields CDR1 SQVTM and CDR2 ANQGSEA. V dropped 5 bases and J dropped 5 bases, with 16 bases sitting between them. The CDR3 contains 13 residues. The CDR3 region is CSVKTGPPHEQYF. CDR3 in DNA: TGCAGCGTTAAGACCGGGCCACCTCACGAGCAGTACTTC.